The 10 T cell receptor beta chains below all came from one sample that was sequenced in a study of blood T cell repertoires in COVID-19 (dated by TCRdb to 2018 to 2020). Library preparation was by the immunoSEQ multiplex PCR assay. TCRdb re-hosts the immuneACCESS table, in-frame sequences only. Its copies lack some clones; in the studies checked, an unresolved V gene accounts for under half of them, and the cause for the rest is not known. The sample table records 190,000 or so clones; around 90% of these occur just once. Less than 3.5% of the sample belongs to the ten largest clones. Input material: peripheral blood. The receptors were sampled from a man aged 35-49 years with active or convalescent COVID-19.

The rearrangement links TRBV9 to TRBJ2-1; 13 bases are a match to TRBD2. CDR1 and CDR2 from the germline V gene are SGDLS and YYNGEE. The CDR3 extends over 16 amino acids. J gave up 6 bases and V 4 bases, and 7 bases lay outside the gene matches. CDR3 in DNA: TGTGCCAGCAGCCAAGGACTAGCGGGGGCCTTCAATGAGCAGTTCTTC. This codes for CASSQGLAGAFNEQFF.

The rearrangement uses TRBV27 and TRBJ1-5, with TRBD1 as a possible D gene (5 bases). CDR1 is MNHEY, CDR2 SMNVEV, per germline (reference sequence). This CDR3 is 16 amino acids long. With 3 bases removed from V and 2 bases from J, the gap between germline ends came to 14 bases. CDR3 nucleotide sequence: TGTGCCAGCAGTTTTGGCGCCGGGGGGGGCAATCAGCCCCAGCATTTT. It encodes CASSFGAGGGNQPQHF.

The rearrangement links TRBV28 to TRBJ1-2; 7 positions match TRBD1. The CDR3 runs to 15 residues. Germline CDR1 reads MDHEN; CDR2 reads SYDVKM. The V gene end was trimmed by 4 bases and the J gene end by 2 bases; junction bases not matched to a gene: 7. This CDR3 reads CASSSSPGQNYGYTF. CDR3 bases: TGTGCCAGCAGTTCCTCCCCGGGACAGAACTATGGCTACACCTTC.

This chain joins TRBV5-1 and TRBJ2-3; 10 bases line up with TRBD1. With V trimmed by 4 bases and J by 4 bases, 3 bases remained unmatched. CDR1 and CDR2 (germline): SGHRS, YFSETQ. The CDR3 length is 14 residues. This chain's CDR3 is CASSPGQGSDTQYF. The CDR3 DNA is TGCGCCAGCAGCCCGGGACAGGGGTCAGATACGCAGTATTTT.

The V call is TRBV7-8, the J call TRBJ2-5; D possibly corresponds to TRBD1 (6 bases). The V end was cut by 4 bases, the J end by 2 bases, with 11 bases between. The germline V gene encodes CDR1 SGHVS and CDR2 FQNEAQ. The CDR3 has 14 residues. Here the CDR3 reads CASSYRVLQETQYF. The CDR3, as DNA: TGTGCCAGCAGCTACAGGGTCCTTCAAGAGACCCAGTACTTC.

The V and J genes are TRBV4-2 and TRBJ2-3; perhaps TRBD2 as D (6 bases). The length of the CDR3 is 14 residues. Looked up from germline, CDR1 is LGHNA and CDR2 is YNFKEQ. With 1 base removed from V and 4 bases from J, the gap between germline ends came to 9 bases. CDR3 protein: CASSQAGSPDTQYF. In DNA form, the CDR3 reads TGTGCCAGCAGCCAAGCCGGGAGCCCAGATACGCAGTATTTT.

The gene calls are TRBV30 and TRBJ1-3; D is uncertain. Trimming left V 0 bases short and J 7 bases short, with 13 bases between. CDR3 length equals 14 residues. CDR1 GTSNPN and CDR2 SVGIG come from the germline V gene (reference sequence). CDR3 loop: CAWSVRVPGNTIYF. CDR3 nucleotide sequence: TGTGCCTGGAGTGTAAGGGTCCCGGGGAACACCATATATTTT.

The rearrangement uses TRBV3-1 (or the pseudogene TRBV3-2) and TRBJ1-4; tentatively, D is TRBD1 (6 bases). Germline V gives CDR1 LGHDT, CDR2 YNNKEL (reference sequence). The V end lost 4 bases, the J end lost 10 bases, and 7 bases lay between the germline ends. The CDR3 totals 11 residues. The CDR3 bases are TGTGCCAGCAGCCTGGACAGAAAACTGTTTTTT. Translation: CASSLDRKLFF.

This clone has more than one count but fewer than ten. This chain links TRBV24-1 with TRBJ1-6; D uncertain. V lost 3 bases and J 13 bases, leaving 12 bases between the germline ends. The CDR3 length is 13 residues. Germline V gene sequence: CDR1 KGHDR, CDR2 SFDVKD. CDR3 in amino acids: CATSDRLGGPLHF. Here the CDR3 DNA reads TGTGCCACCAGTGATCGCCTAGGTGGGCCCCTCCACTTT.

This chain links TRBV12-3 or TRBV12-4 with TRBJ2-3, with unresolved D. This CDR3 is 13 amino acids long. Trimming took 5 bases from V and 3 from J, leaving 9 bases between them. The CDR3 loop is CASSRLLTDTQYF. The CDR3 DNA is TGTGCCAGCAGTCGACTGCTTACAGATACGCAGTATTTT.